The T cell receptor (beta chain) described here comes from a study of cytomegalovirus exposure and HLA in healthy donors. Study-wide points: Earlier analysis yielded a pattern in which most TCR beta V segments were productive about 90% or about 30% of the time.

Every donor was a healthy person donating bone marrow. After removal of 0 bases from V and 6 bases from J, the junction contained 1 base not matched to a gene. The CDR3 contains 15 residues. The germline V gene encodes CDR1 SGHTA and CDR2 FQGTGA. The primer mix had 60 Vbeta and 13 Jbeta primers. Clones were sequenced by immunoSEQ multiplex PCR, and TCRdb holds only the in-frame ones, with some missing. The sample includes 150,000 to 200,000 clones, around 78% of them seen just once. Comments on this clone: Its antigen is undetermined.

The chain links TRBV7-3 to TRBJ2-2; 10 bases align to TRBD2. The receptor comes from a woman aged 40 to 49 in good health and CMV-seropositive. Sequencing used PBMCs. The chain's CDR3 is CASSLTSGGPGELFF. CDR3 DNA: TGTGCCAGCAGCTTAACTAGCGGGGGGCCCGGGGAGCTGTTTTTT.